This TCR beta chain was observed in a study of blood T cell repertoires in COVID-19. The overall study: Both acute and convalescent COVID-19 samples were obtained from the United States, Italy and Spain.

Using immunoSEQ multiplex PCR, the repertoire was profiled, and TCRdb retains in-frame clones only, with some absent. This sample has 120,000 to 150,000 clones; about 87% occur once, and the top ten carry about 9.4%. The receptor was derived from a woman in her forties or fifties with active or convalescent COVID-19. The sequenced sample consisted of peripheral blood.

CDR3 DNA sequence: TGTGCCAGCAGCTGGACCCTAGGGGTTTCCTATGGCTACACCTTC. This sequence encodes CASSWTLGVSYGYTF. The chain carries TRBV5-8 and TRBJ1-2; possibly TRBD1 for D (5 bases). This CDR3 contains 15 residues. Per the germline V gene, CDR1 is SGHTS and CDR2 is YDEGEE. The ends were cut back, 3 bases at V and 4 bases at J, with 16 bases in the middle.